The 20 T cell receptor beta chains in this list originate from one sample, sequenced in a study of CD4 T cells in relation to SARS-CoV-2 and coronaviruses. The repertoire was sequenced with immunoSEQ multiplex PCR; TCRdb's copy has only in-frame clones and lacks some. The repertoire holds 20,000 to 25,000 clones, about 70% seen once, with around an eighth in the top ten. Before the COVID-19 pandemic, during about 2011-2019, CD4+ T cells were taken from unexposed donors. Isolation of CD4+ T cells took place after about 10 days in culture. Their cognate antigens are unknown. Sequences were obtained from CD4+ T cells from PBMCs, cultured in vitro. These TCRs come from a human donor in good health.

This clone was seen only a few times. J is TRBJ1-1 and V is TRBV10-3; 8 bases line up with TRBD1. The trim removed 10 bases at V and 5 bases at J, leaving 9 bases unmatched. Germline V gives CDR1 ENHRY, CDR2 SYGVKD. This CDR3 is 13 amino acids long. The chain's CDR3 is CATSGGEGTEAFF. Written as DNA, the CDR3 is TGTGCCACGTCAGGGGGCGAAGGTACTGAAGCTTTCTTT.

This chain links TRBV5-1 with TRBJ1-4; D is ambiguous. The germline V and J ends were trimmed by 3 bases and 3 bases, with 9 bases remaining between them. This CDR3 has 14 amino acids. Germline CDR1 reads SGHRS; CDR2 reads YFSETQ. The CDR3 region has the DNA TGCGCCAGCAGCTCCATCGGGGCTAATGAAAAACTGTTTTTT. This codes for CASSSIGANEKLFF.

J is TRBJ2-1 and V is TRBV5-5; 11 nucleotides align to TRBD2. The CDR3 consists of 15 residues. CDR1 SGHKS and CDR2 YYEKEE come from the germline V gene (reference sequence). V shed 1 base and J 5 bases; nucleotides not matched to a gene: 2. The CDR3 sequence is CASSLSTSGNNEQFF. CDR3 DNA sequence: TGTGCCAGCAGCTTGTCGACTAGCGGGAACAATGAGCAGTTCTTC.

This clone was counted once. V gene TRBV19 combines with J gene TRBJ2-3; 10 bases are shared with TRBD2. Germline CDR1 and CDR2: LNHDA and SQIVND (reference sequence). Unmatched junction bases numbered 3, after V lost 5 bases and J lost 4 bases. This CDR3 spans 14 amino acids. CDR3 coding DNA: TGTGCCAGTAGTTCCACTAGCGGGGCAGATACGCAGTATTTT. Amino acids: CASSSTSGADTQYF.

The table lists this clone with a count of one. CDR3 loop: CASSRQGRETQYF. The DNA for the CDR3 is TGTGCCAGCAGTCGACAGGGGAGGGAGACCCAGTACTTC. This chain connects TRBV27 to TRBJ2-5; TRBD1 matches 8 bases. The germline V gene has CDR1 MNHEY and CDR2 SMNVEV (reference sequence). The CDR3 is 13 residues long. V was clipped by 5 bases and J by 5 bases; unmatched bases: 4.

The table lists this clone with a few counts. The rearrangement links TRBV5-1 to TRBJ1-3; TRBD1 might be the D (6 bases). The CDR3 is made up of 16 amino acids. With 2 bases removed from V and 3 bases from J, the gap between germline ends came to 15 bases. Germline V gene lookup returns CDR1 SGHRS and CDR2 YFSETQ. The CDR3 region is CASSFFPGAVGNTIYF. CDR3 bases: TGCGCCAGCAGCTTCTTCCCGGGGGCGGTTGGAAACACCATATATTTT.

The rearrangement uses TRBV3-1 (or the pseudogene TRBV3-2) and TRBJ2-7; 10 bases are shared with TRBD2. The junction had 16 bases not matched to a gene; V was cut back by 4 bases and J by 4 bases. The CDR3 is made up of 18 amino acids. The germline V gene has CDR1 LGHDT and CDR2 YNNKEL (reference sequence). The CDR3: CASSPRSGLAGVTYEQYF. The CDR3 coding sequence is TGTGCCAGCAGCCCTAGATCTGGGCTAGCGGGAGTTACGTACGAGCAGTACTTC.

This clone occurred once. The J gene is TRBJ2-6, the V gene TRBV6-4; 7 bases fit TRBD1. V was clipped by 5 bases and J by 0 bases; unmatched bases: 7. This CDR3 has 17 amino acids. CDR1 is MRHNA and CDR2 is SNTAGT in the germline V gene. CDR3 coding DNA: TGTGCCAGCAGTCCCGGGACAGCAAACTCTGGGGCCAACGTCCTGACTTTC. Translation: CASSPGTANSGANVLTF.

This clone is a singleton in its sample. V gene TRBV10-3 combines with J gene TRBJ2-7; TRBD1 aligns across 9 bases. J was trimmed by 5 bases and V by 8 bases; bases with no gene match: 4. This CDR3 contains 12 residues. Germline CDR1 and CDR2: ENHRY and SYGVKD. For the CDR3, the DNA is TGTGCCATCGCGGGACAGGGCAACGAGCAGTACTTC. Encoded protein: CAIAGQGNEQYF.

The V and J genes are TRBV11-2 and TRBJ2-1; no definite D call. The germline V gene has CDR1 SGHAT and CDR2 FQNNGV. The CDR3 length is 15 residues. V lost 1 base, J lost 5 bases, and 12 bases lay in between. CDR3 nucleotide sequence: TGTGCCAGCAGCTTAGGTTTGCGGACCAACAATGAGCAGTTCTTC. It is translated as CASSLGLRTNNEQFF.

This chain links TRBV7-6 with TRBJ1-6; no definite D call. The germline gives CDR1 SGHVS, CDR2 FNYEAQ. V lost 2 bases and J 0 bases, leaving 14 bases between the germline ends. CDR3 size: 18 residues. CDR3 amino acids: CASSLHPFGSSYNSPLHF. The CDR3 DNA reads TGTGCCAGCAGCTTACATCCCTTCGGGAGCTCCTATAATTCACCCCTCCACTTT.

V is TRBV19 and J is TRBJ1-5; 10 bases line up with TRBD1. V dropped 6 bases and J dropped 2; count of bases not matched to a gene: 4. The V gene's germline CDR1 is LNHDA and CDR2 SQIVND (reference sequence). The CDR3 has 15 residues. CDR3 in amino acids: CASRRQGAGNQPQHF. The CDR3 region has the DNA TGTGCCAGTAGGAGACAGGGGGCTGGCAATCAGCCCCAGCATTTT.

This chain uses TRBV5-1 with TRBJ2-1; the D is unclear. From germline, CDR1 is SGHRS and CDR2 YFSETQ. The CDR3 covers 14 residues. V was trimmed by 0 bases and J by 4 bases, leaving 8 bases between them. Here the CDR3 DNA reads TGCGCCAGCAGCTTGGAGCCCCCTTACAATGAGCAGTTCTTC. Translation: CASSLEPPYNEQFF.

The CDR3 sequence: CSARGHLAKNIQYF. As DNA, the CDR3 is TGCAGCGCTCGGGGCCACTTAGCCAAAAACATTCAGTACTTC. The V call is TRBV29-1, the J call TRBJ2-4; either TRBD1 or TRBD2 may supply D (5 bases each). CDR3 length: 14 residues. CDR1 is SQVTM, CDR2 ANQGSEA, per germline. The germline V and J ends were trimmed by 7 bases and 0 bases, with 13 bases remaining between them. Using reference TRBV29-1 and TRBJ2-4 for the parts outside the CDR3, the full variable domain is SAVISQKPSRDICQRGTSLTIQCQVDSQVTMMFWYRQQPGQSLTLIATANQGSEATYESGFVIDKFPISRPNLTFSTLTVSNMSPEDSSIYLCSARGHLAKNIQYFGAGTRLSVL.

The chain joins TRBV7-9 to TRBJ2-1, with no clear D. Germline V gene lookup returns CDR1 SEHNR and CDR2 FQNEAQ (reference sequence). The germline V and J ends were trimmed by 7 bases and 0 bases, with 16 bases remaining between them. This CDR3 is 16 amino acids long. The CDR3, as DNA: TGTGCCAGCACCCGGGCCGGCCAGAGCTCCTACAATGAGCAGTTCTTC. Translated: CASTRAGQSSYNEQFF.

The V call is TRBV11-2, the J call TRBJ2-7; tentatively, D is TRBD2 (5 bases). This CDR3 has 17 amino acids. Trimming removed 1 base at V and 2 bases at J, with 18 bases between. Germline V gene data show CDR1 as SGHAT and CDR2 as FQNNGV. The CDR3 here is CASSLAIGLALAYEQYF. The CDR3 nucleotides read TGTGCCAGCAGCTTAGCAATCGGGCTAGCCCTGGCCTACGAGCAGTACTTC.

The genes are TRBV15 and TRBJ2-1; possibly TRBD2 for D (7 bases). Trimming took off 11 bases at V and 3 bases at J, with 17 bases between the two ends. From germline, CDR1 is LNHNV and CDR2 YYDKDF (reference sequence). The CDR3 loop spans 14 amino acids. CDR3 bases: TGTGCCTGTGAGGGGGGGACACACTACAATGAGCAGTTCTTC. It translates to CACEGGTHYNEQFF.

The chain has TRBV18 and TRBJ1-3; D perhaps matches TRBD1 (6 bases). This CDR3 comprises 15 residues. Germline assignment: CDR1 KGHSH and CDR2 LQKENI. Trimming left V 5 bases short and J 0 bases short, with 11 bases between. CDR3 protein: CASSSRTDSGNTIYF. The CDR3 DNA reads TGTGCCAGCTCATCTCGGACAGACTCTGGAAACACCATATATTTT.

The rearrangement joins TRBV7-9 to TRBJ1-1; the match to TRBD1 covers 8 bases. The CDR3 has 14 amino acids. CDR1 and CDR2 from the germline V gene are SEHNR and FQNEAQ (reference sequence). The V segment lost 5 bases and the J segment 1 base; nucleotides outside the gene matches: 3. The CDR3 is CASSDGQGNTEAFF. DNA of the CDR3: TGTGCCAGCAGCGATGGACAGGGGAACACTGAAGCTTTCTTT. The whole variable domain, filled in from reference TRBV7-9 and TRBJ1-1, reads DTGVSQNPRHKITKRGQNVTFRCDPISEHNRLYWYRQTLGQGPEFLTYFQNEAQLEKSRLLSDRFSAERPKGSFSTLEIQRTEQGDSAMYLCASSDGQGNTEAFFGQGTRLTVV.

The J gene is TRBJ2-7, the V gene TRBV4-1; 9 bases agree with TRBD2. Germline V gives CDR1 MGHRA, CDR2 YSYEKL. CDR3 length: 16 amino acids. V lost 1 base, J lost 7 bases, and 11 bases stayed unmatched. CDR3 residues: CASSQALIAGVREQYF. CDR3 nucleotide sequence: TGCGCCAGCAGCCAAGCTCTAATAGCGGGAGTTAGGGAGCAGTACTTC.